A selection of T cell receptor beta chains follows, all from one sample in a study of OX40 agonist ivuxolimab in advanced cancers. Measured with immunoSEQ multiplex PCR; TCRdb has only the in-frame clones, and not every one. The repertoire holds roughly 66,000 clones, over 70% seen once, with more than 1% in the top ten. The source material was CD4+ or CD8+ T cells sorted from blood, sampled in a trial of the OX40 agonist ivuxolimab. The receptors here all came from an adult with an advanced solid tumor such as melanoma, head and neck, liver or kidney cancer. The conserved cysteine and the conserved F or W are not part of the CDR3 here. D genes are given only for firm matches.

J gene: TRBJ1-1; D gene: NA; V gene: TRBV14; CDR3 protein: ASSQQTGKGTEAF
J gene: TRBJ2-1; D gene: NA; V gene: TRBV2; CDR3 protein: ASSLYNEQF
J gene: TRBJ2-3; D gene: TRBD2; V gene: TRBV7-8; CDR3 protein: ASSLSSGGAVNTQY
J gene: TRBJ2-7; D gene: TRBD2; V gene: TRBV7-2; CDR3 protein: ASSLTGGTYEQY
J gene: TRBJ2-5; D gene: TRBD2; V gene: TRBV11-2; CDR3 protein: ASSPKRGQETQY
J gene: TRBJ1-5; D gene: NA; V gene: TRBV7-9; CDR3 protein: ASSFPRGIDSNQPQH
J gene: TRBJ2-7; D gene: NA; V gene: TRBV4-2; CDR3 protein: ASSQDRASYEQY
J gene: TRBJ2-1; D gene: NA; V gene: TRBV18; CDR3 protein: ASSPQGMRNEQF
J gene: TRBJ1-1; D gene: NA; V gene: TRBV11-3; CDR3 protein: ASSSRGPNTEAF
J gene: TRBJ2-1; D gene: TRBD2; V gene: TRBV5-4; CDR3 protein: ASRFLTRTSGASSYNEQF
J gene: TRBJ1-2; D gene: NA; V gene: TRBV25-1; CDR3 protein: ASSESGGANYGYT
J gene: TRBJ2-3; D gene: TRBD2; V gene: TRBV7-2; CDR3 protein: ASSLMVAGGWDTQY
J gene: TRBJ2-1; D gene: NA; V gene: TRBV7-8; CDR3 protein: ASSARGGAHNEQF
J gene: TRBJ2-6; D gene: TRBD2; V gene: TRBV4-1; CDR3 protein: ASSQGRGGTGANVLT
J gene: TRBJ1-6; D gene: NA; V gene: TRBV5-5; CDR3 protein: ASSLVPEYNSPLH
J gene: TRBJ1-2; D gene: NA; V gene: TRBV30; CDR3 protein: AWTQGGAGYGYT
J gene: TRBJ1-1; D gene: TRBD1; V gene: TRBV10-2; CDR3 protein: ASRDSTEAF
J gene: TRBJ1-4; D gene: NA; V gene: TRBV18; CDR3 protein: ASSRLSILNEKLF
J gene: TRBJ2-5; D gene: TRBD1; V gene: TRBV18; CDR3 protein: ASSPRTGGQETQY
J gene: TRBJ1-1; D gene: NA; V gene: TRBV6-4; CDR3 protein: ASSPTGTNTEAF
J gene: TRBJ1-1; D gene: TRBD1; V gene: TRBV19; CDR3 protein: ASTSWGTGGRNTEAF
J gene: TRBJ2-1; D gene: TRBD1; V gene: TRBV30; CDR3 protein: AWSPGQGLYRAYNEQF
J gene: TRBJ2-7; D gene: TRBD2; V gene: TRBV4-1; CDR3 protein: ASSPLAGGIYEQY
J gene: TRBJ1-6; D gene: TRBD1; V gene: TRBV19; CDR3 protein: ASTGWQGARDYNSPLH
J gene: TRBJ2-7; D gene: NA; V gene: TRBV7-9; CDR3 protein: ASSRSGPTYEQY
J gene: TRBJ1-2; D gene: NA; V gene: TRBV6-1; CDR3 protein: ASSNRDYGYT
J gene: TRBJ2-6; D gene: TRBD1; V gene: TRBV5-4; CDR3 protein: ASSPLSQGAGANVLT
J gene: TRBJ1-4; D gene: TRBD1; V gene: TRBV30; CDR3 protein: AWRTGGSEKLF
J gene: TRBJ2-5; D gene: TRBD2; V gene: TRBV27; CDR3 protein: ASRPAGGRETQY
J gene: TRBJ2-6; D gene: NA; V gene: TRBV7-8; CDR3 protein: ASSLAITVGANVLT
J gene: TRBJ1-1; D gene: NA; V gene: TRBV14; CDR3 protein: ASSQSLYKGTTEAF
J gene: TRBJ1-1; D gene: NA; V gene: TRBV10-3; CDR3 protein: AIRTTGSEAF
J gene: TRBJ2-1; D gene: NA; V gene: TRBV19; CDR3 protein: ASRETGNNEQF
J gene: TRBJ2-7; D gene: NA; V gene: TRBV5-6; CDR3 protein: ASSFLSYEQY
J gene: TRBJ2-7; D gene: TRBD2; V gene: TRBV6-5; CDR3 protein: ASSLTSDHEQY
J gene: TRBJ1-1; D gene: NA; V gene: TRBV9; CDR3 protein: ASSITEGGTEAF
J gene: TRBJ2-3; D gene: TRBD1; V gene: TRBV7-3; CDR3 protein: ASSLITGTGGDTQY